Listed here are 19 T cell receptor beta chains from one sample, sequenced in a study of shared T cell receptors in the human thymus (dated by TCRdb to the early 2020s). Receptor amplification or capture employed the immunoSEQ multiplex PCR assay. Not all clones reach the TCRdb copy of this immuneACCESS table, which keeps in-frame sequences only. Checked studies attribute under half of the gap to unresolved V genes and leave the rest unexplained. Here the sample has some 700,000 clones; 88% occur a single time. The ten largest account for about 0.01% of the sample. This same sample was also taken into another study, of human thymus T cells.

Source material: thymocytes. The receptors originated from a boy under two years old with a congenital heart defect. Donor details come from another sample of the same person, matched by shared clones.

This clone was seen a single time. The chain links TRBV10-3 to TRBJ2-7; 9 bases are a match to TRBD2. J gave up 1 base and V 4 bases, and 5 bases lay outside the gene matches. CDR1 is ENHRY, CDR2 SYGVKD, per germline. The CDR3 extends over 15 amino acids. CDR3 residues: CAISGLGLASYEQYF. The CDR3 nucleotides read TGTGCCATCAGTGGCCTTGGACTAGCGTCCTACGAGCAGTACTTC.

The chain links TRBV6-5 to TRBJ2-7; 9 positions agree with TRBD1. The CDR3 spans 13 residues. CDR1 and CDR2 from the germline V gene are MNHEY and SVGAGI. Trimming cost V 10 bases and J 2 bases; bases outside gene matches: 6. The CDR3 nucleotides are TGTGCCACAGACCGGGACAGGGCCTACGAGCAGTACTTC. Its translation: CATDRDRAYEQYF.

J is TRBJ2-5 and V is TRBV5-4; 9 bases align to TRBD2. This CDR3 comprises 15 residues. The V and J ends lost 10 bases and 5 bases, in that order; junction bases with no gene match: 15. Per germline, CDR1 SGHNT and CDR2 YYREEE (reference sequence). The CDR3 DNA sequence: TGTGCCGGCGGCGGGATCAGCGGGGGGAAGGAGACCCAGTACTTC. Its protein product is CAGGGISGGKETQYF. The full variable domain, completed using reference TRBV5-4 and TRBJ2-5, is ETGVTQSPTHLIKTRGQQVTLRCSSQSGHNTVSWYQQALGQGPQFIFQYYREEENGRGNFPPRFSGLQFPNYSSELNVNALELDDSALYLCAGGGISGGKETQYFGPGTRLLVL.

This clone was seen only once. The chain links TRBV30 to TRBJ2-5; a weak D match, TRBD1 (5 bases). Germline V gene data show CDR1 as GTSNPN and CDR2 as SVGIG (reference sequence). This CDR3 has 14 amino acids. Trimming took 0 bases from V and 1 from J, leaving 9 bases between them. The CDR3 loop is CAWSVAGSQETQYF. The CDR3, as DNA: TGTGCCTGGAGTGTAGCAGGGTCCCAAGAGACCCAGTACTTC.

J is TRBJ2-3 and V is TRBV19, with 8 bases fitting TRBD1. The length of the CDR3 is 15 residues. Trimming took 6 bases from V and 3 from J; bases not matched to a gene: 8. Per germline, CDR1 LNHDA and CDR2 SQIVND (reference sequence). The DNA for the CDR3 is TGTGCCAGTAGCCCCGCCAGGGGGCGGACAGATACGCAGTATTTT. Translated: CASSPARGRTDTQYF.

The rearrangement uses TRBV7-3 and TRBJ2-5, with 9 bases aligning to TRBD2. Per germline, CDR1 SGHTA and CDR2 FQGTGA. There are 16 residues in the CDR3. After removal of 2 bases from V and 2 bases from J, the junction contained 6 bases not matched to a gene. The CDR3 region has the DNA TGTGCCAGCAGCTTAGGCCTAGCGGGATGGCAAGAGACCCAGTACTTC. This encodes CASSLGLAGWQETQYF.

The chain combines TRBV30 with TRBJ2-2; 8 nucleotides line up with TRBD2. With V trimmed by 8 bases and J by 7 bases, 9 bases remained unmatched. The CDR3 length is 13 residues. Germline values: CDR1 GTSNPN, CDR2 SVGIG (reference sequence). For the CDR3, the DNA is TGTGCCCGTAACGGGGGGGCCCTCGGGGAGCTGTTTTTT. Translating it yields CARNGGALGELFF. Supplemented by reference TRBV30 and TRBJ2-2, the full variable domain reads SQTIHQWPATLVQPVGSPLSLECTVEGTSNPNLYWYRQAAGRGLQLLFYSVGIGQISSEVPQNLSASRPQDRQFILSSKKLLLSDSGFYLCARNGGALGELFFGEGSRLTVL.

The gene calls are TRBV10-3 and TRBJ2-5, with D tentatively TRBD2 (7 bases). CDR1 ENHRY and CDR2 SYGVKD come from the germline V gene. There are 13 residues in the CDR3. The V end was cut by 6 bases, the J end by 4 bases, with 12 bases between. This chain's CDR3 is CAISGGHRETQYF. CDR3 DNA: TGTGCCATCAGCGGGGGGCATAGAGAGACCCAGTACTTC.

This rearrangement joins TRBV30 to TRBJ2-7; tentative D call: TRBD2 (7 bases). The CDR3 is made up of 15 amino acids. Germline V lookup: CDR1 GTSNPN, CDR2 SVGIG (reference sequence). V was clipped by 3 bases and J by 5 bases, with 20 bases between them. In DNA, the CDR3 is TGTGCCTGGAGGGGGGGGGCACAGAAGCCTCACGAGCAGTACTTC. This encodes CAWRGGAQKPHEQYF.

This chain connects TRBV14 to TRBJ2-3; possible D gene TRBD1, 6 bases. CDR3 length equals 16 residues. Trimming removed 4 bases from V and 0 bases from J, with 14 bases in between. CDR1 is SGHDN, CDR2 FVKESK, per germline. CDR3 amino acids: CASSLVSTGSTDTQYF. The CDR3 DNA reads as TGTGCCAGCAGCCTTGTCAGCACAGGGAGCACAGATACGCAGTATTTT. Drawing the rest from reference TRBV14 and TRBJ2-3, the complete variable domain is EAGVTQFPSHSVIEKGQTVTLRCDPISGHDNLYWYRRVMGKEIKFLLHFVKESKQDESGMPNNRFLAERTGGTYSTLKVQPAELEDSGVYFCASSLVSTGSTDTQYFGPGTRLTVL.

This chain links TRBV19 with TRBJ1-3; no clear D gene. V lost 3 bases, J lost 4 bases, and 7 bases lay in between. The CDR3 extends over 13 amino acids. From germline, CDR1 is LNHDA and CDR2 SQIVND (reference sequence). The CDR3 reads CASSIQAGNTIYF. CDR3 nucleotides: TGTGCCAGTAGTATCCAAGCGGGAAACACCATATATTTT.

The V call is TRBV5-8, the J call TRBJ2-3; 10 bases align to TRBD2. V trimming: 6 bases; J trimming: 1 base; junction bases outside the gene matches: 5. The CDR3 is 15 residues long. Germline CDR1 and CDR2: SGHTS and YDEGEE. The CDR3 spells CASTPGLAGTDTQYF. CDR3 DNA sequence: TGTGCCAGCACTCCTGGACTAGCGGGCACAGATACGCAGTATTTT.

V and J are TRBV28 and TRBJ2-1, with D perhaps TRBD2 (6 bases). This CDR3 region has 12 residues. Germline lookup yields CDR1 MDHEN and CDR2 SYDVKM. The germline V and J ends were trimmed by 5 bases and 8 bases, with 10 bases remaining between them. The CDR3 loop reads CASSLATDEQFF. As DNA, the CDR3 is TGTGCCAGCAGTCTAGCGACAGATGAGCAGTTCTTC.

As to this clone: Compared with germline, one end of the junction differs, possibly owing to a read error. The chain carries TRBV7-7 and TRBJ2-1; 11 bases align to TRBD2. Germline V gene data show CDR1 as SSHAT and CDR2 as FNYEAQ (reference sequence). The CDR3 runs 16 residues. The CDR3 sequence: CASSPLAGESYNEQFF. DNA of the CDR3: TGTGCTAGCAGCCCACTAGCGGGAGAGTCCTACAATGAGCAGTTCTTC.

The chain employs TRBV7-2 and TRBJ2-7; 8 positions match TRBD2. V trimming: 2 bases; J trimming: 2 bases; junction bases outside the gene matches: 14. The CDR3 covers 18 residues. The germline gives CDR1 SGHTA, CDR2 FQGNSA. CDR3 nucleotides: TGTGCCAGCAGCTTACGGGGAGGTCGCGGGAGGTCTCCCTACGAGCAGTACTTC. It yields the protein CASSLRGGRGRSPYEQYF.

The rearrangement joins TRBV7-2 to TRBJ2-3; 8 bases are shared with TRBD2. The CDR3 is 16 amino acids. J gave up 2 bases and V 5 bases, and 9 bases lay outside the gene matches. From germline, CDR1 is SGHTA and CDR2 FQGNSA. Here the CDR3 DNA reads TGTGCCAGCAGCGCTTTAGCGGGACTCATCACAGATACGCAGTATTTT. This translates into CASSALAGLITDTQYF.

This clone was picked up one time. Different DNA sequences within this sample yield the same CDR3. CDR3 loop: CASSLDRTYEQYF. CDR3 sequence (DNA): TGCGCCAGCAGCTTGGACAGGACCTACGAGCAGTACTTC. The gene calls are TRBV5-1 and TRBJ2-7; TRBD1 is a possible D gene (5 bases). CDR3 length: 13 amino acids. Germline lookup yields CDR1 SGHRS and CDR2 YFSETQ. V was trimmed by 0 bases and J by 2 bases, leaving 6 bases between them.

The rearrangement uses TRBV4-3 and TRBJ2-3; 7 bases are a match to TRBD2. Germline CDR1 and CDR2: LGHNA and YSLEER. V shed 8 bases, J shed 2 bases, and the junction held 16 bases outside the gene matches. The CDR3 contains 17 residues. CDR3: CASGPWRELATTDTQYF. The CDR3 bases are TGCGCCAGCGGTCCCTGGCGGGAGTTGGCCACCACAGATACGCAGTATTTT.

V gene TRBV2 combines with J gene TRBJ2-2; no firm D call. Deletions cut 8 bases from V and 6 bases from J, with 10 bases between. The germline V gene has CDR1 SNHLY and CDR2 FYNNEI. The CDR3 is 12 residues long. The CDR3 DNA is TGTGCCAGCCAGGTAAAGGCCGGGGAGCTGTTTTTT. Residues: CASQVKAGELFF.